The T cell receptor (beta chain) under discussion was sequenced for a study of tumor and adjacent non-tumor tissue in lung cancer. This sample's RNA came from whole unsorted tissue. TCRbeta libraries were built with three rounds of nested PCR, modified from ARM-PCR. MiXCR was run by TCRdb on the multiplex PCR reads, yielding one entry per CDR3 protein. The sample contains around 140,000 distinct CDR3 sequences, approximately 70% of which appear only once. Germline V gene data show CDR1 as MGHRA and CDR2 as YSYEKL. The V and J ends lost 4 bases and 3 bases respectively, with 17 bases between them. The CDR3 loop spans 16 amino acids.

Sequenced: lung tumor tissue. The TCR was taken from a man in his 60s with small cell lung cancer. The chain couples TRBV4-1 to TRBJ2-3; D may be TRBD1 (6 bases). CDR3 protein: CASSPQGTRETDTQYF. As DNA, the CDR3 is TGCGCCAGCAGCCCCCAGGGGACCCGTGAGACAGATACGCAGTATTTT.